This entry lists 30 T cell receptor beta chains sequenced from one sample in a study of blood T cell repertoires in COVID-19. Profiled with immunoSEQ multiplex PCR; TCRdb holds only in-frame clones, not every one. The table has under 250,000 clones, roughly four fifths seen once. The material sequenced was peripheral blood. The receptor source for this set is a man older than 75 with acute or convalescent COVID-19.

The chain is built from TRBV6-6 and TRBJ1-6, with 9 bases aligning to TRBD1. V dropped 8 bases and J dropped 10; count of bases not matched to a gene: 3. Germline CDR1 reads MNHNY; CDR2 reads SVGAGI (reference sequence). CDR3 length: 12 amino acids. The CDR3 region is CASHGQGSPLHF. CDR3 in DNA: TGTGCCAGCCACGGACAGGGGTCACCCCTCCACTTT.

This clone has a handful of counts. The genes are TRBV4-1 and TRBJ1-4; D unresolved. V shed 4 bases and J shed 1 base, with 10 bases lying between them. Germline loops: CDR1 MGHRA, CDR2 YSYEKL. The CDR3 is made up of 15 amino acids. CDR3 sequence: CASSLLLRTNEKLFF. In DNA form, the CDR3 reads TGCGCCAGCAGCCTCCTTTTGAGAACTAATGAAAAACTGTTTTTT.

The rearrangement uses TRBV5-1 and TRBJ2-5; D is perhaps TRBD2 (7 bases). Germline CDR1 is SGHRS and CDR2 is YFSETQ. CDR3 length: 16 residues. The germline V and J ends were trimmed by 1 base and 2 bases, with 15 bases remaining between them. The CDR3 nucleotides read TGCGCCAGCAGCTTGCCCGGGGGGCGACGGCAAGAGACCCAGTACTTC. Its protein is CASSLPGGRRQETQYF.

This chain connects TRBV21-1 to TRBJ2-7; the table names TRBD1, a call not compared with the DNA. TRBV21-1 is reported as a pseudogene. The CDR3 loop spans 16 amino acids. CDR3 sequence: CASSKENRVGPGEQYF. The CDR3 bases are TGTGCCAGCAGCAAAGAAAACAGGGTGGGACCGGGGGAGCAGTACTTC.

V gene TRBV9 combines with J gene TRBJ2-7; D perhaps matches TRBD1 (5 bases). Germline V lookup: CDR1 SGDLS, CDR2 YYNGEE. This CDR3 comprises 14 residues. V was clipped by 0 bases and J by 3 bases, with 10 bases between them. CDR3 nucleotides: TGTGCCAGCAGCGTAGGAGTAGGGGACTACGAGCAGTACTTC. Protein product: CASSVGVGDYEQYF.

The V call is TRBV7-9, the J call TRBJ1-4; the D gene is possibly TRBD1 (6 bases). The CDR3 extends over 14 amino acids. Germline V gives CDR1 SEHNR, CDR2 FQNEAQ (reference sequence). The V and J ends lost 9 bases and 5 bases respectively, with 16 bases between them. CDR3 nucleotide sequence: TGTGCCAGTGGCCCAGGGGTCCCAAATGAAAAACTGTTTTTT. Translation: CASGPGVPNEKLFF. Full variable domain (rest looked up from reference TRBV7-9 and TRBJ1-4): DTGVSQNPRHKITKRGQNVTFRCDPISEHNRLYWYRQTLGQGPEFLTYFQNEAQLEKSRLLSDRFSAERPKGSFSTLEIQRTEQGDSAMYLCASGPGVPNEKLFFGSGTQLSVL.

In its sample, this clone was seen once. This chain joins TRBV7-3 and TRBJ2-2; perhaps TRBD1 as D (5 bases). V lost 5 bases, J lost 4 bases, and 8 bases lay in between. Germline CDR1 SGHTA, CDR2 FQGTGA. The CDR3 runs to 13 residues. CDR3 DNA sequence: TGTGCCAGCAGCGCAGGGCCCACCGGGGAGCTGTTTTTT. This gives the protein CASSAGPTGELFF.

The sample holds one count of this clone. The genes are TRBV25-1 and TRBJ1-5; D call uncertain. The CDR3 covers 14 residues. Trimming pared 2 bases from V and 3 bases from J, leaving 8 bases between. Looked up from germline, CDR1 is MGHDK and CDR2 is SYGVNS. The CDR3 here is CASSELSLNQPQHF. DNA for the CDR3: TGTGCCAGCAGTGAACTAAGCCTCAATCAGCCCCAGCATTTT.

This sequence joins TRBV5-1 and TRBJ2-3; 7 nucleotides match TRBD2. Germline trimming cut 2 bases from V and 3 bases from J; bases unmatched to any gene: 9. CDR1 and CDR2 (germline): SGHRS, YFSETQ. This CDR3 comprises 16 residues. The CDR3 region has the DNA TGCGCCAGCAGCTTTTGGGCAGGGCGGGGGACAGATACGCAGTATTTT. As protein: CASSFWAGRGTDTQYF.

V gene TRBV27 combines with J gene TRBJ1-2; D might be TRBD1 (5 bases). Trimming stripped 1 base from V and 2 bases from J, with 8 bases between. The CDR3 has 14 amino acids. Germline V gene data show CDR1 as MNHEY and CDR2 as SMNVEV (reference sequence). As DNA, the CDR3 is TGTGCCAGCAGTTTATATAACAGGAACTATGGCTACACCTTC. It specifies CASSLYNRNYGYTF.

This chain links TRBV19 with TRBJ2-7; D remains ambiguous. Per germline, CDR1 LNHDA and CDR2 SQIVND (reference sequence). CDR3 size: 15 residues. V dropped 1 base and J dropped 3 bases, with 13 bases sitting between them. In DNA form, the CDR3 reads TGTGCCAGTAGTATAGCTGGCACCTCCATCTACGAGCAGTACTTC. Translating gives CASSIAGTSIYEQYF.

This clone was recorded a few times. The CDR3 DNA follows: TGTGCCAGCTCACCACGGAGTATAACCAACTCTGGAAACACCATATATTTT. Amino acids: CASSPRSITNSGNTIYF. The chain is built from TRBV18 and TRBJ1-3, with unresolved D. The V end lost 1 base, the J end lost 0 bases, and 13 bases lay between the germline ends. The CDR3 has 17 amino acids. From germline, CDR1 is KGHSH and CDR2 LQKENI.

The chain carries TRBV7-9 and TRBJ1-2, with 7 bases aligning to TRBD1. The CDR3 consists of 15 residues. The J segment lost 2 bases and the V segment lost 7 bases, leaving 10 bases of the junction unmatched. CDR1 is SEHNR, CDR2 FQNEAQ, per germline (reference sequence). The CDR3 loop reads CASTPARGTNYGYTF. The CDR3 nucleotides are TGTGCCAGCACCCCTGCCAGGGGGACGAACTATGGCTACACCTTC.

This clone was counted between two and nine times. The rearrangement links TRBV7-2 to TRBJ2-7; tentative D call: TRBD2 (6 bases). The CDR3 extends over 14 amino acids. V gave up 5 bases and J gave up 7 bases, with 18 bases separating them. CDR1 is SGHTA, CDR2 FQGNSA, per germline. The DNA for the CDR3 is TGTGCCAGCAGCGTCCTAGCGCCCTCTTCGGAGCAGTACTTC. Encoded protein: CASSVLAPSSEQYF.

The chain combines TRBV18 with TRBJ1-6; D possibly corresponds to TRBD1 (5 bases). The CDR3 contains 13 residues. The V gene lost 4 bases and the J gene lost 13 bases, with 14 bases spanning the gap. The germline V gene has CDR1 KGHSH and CDR2 LQKENI. The CDR3 sequence: CASSQANGGPLHF. Written as DNA, the CDR3 is TGTGCCAGCTCACAAGCGAACGGGGGGCCCCTCCACTTT. Full variable domain (missing parts from reference TRBV18 and TRBJ1-6): NAGVMQNPRHLVRRRGQEARLRCSPMKGHSHVYWYRQLPEEGLKFMVYLQKENIIDESGMPKERFSAEFPKEGPSILRIQQVVRGDSAAYFCASSQANGGPLHFGNGTRLTVT.

The chain combines TRBV3-1 (or the pseudogene TRBV3-2) with TRBJ1-6; TRBD1 is a possible D gene (5 bases). This CDR3 is 17 amino acids long. Germline CDR1 is LGHDT and CDR2 is YNNKEL (reference sequence). V was trimmed by 0 bases and J by 2 bases, leaving 11 bases between them. The DNA of the CDR3 is TGTGCCAGCAGCCAAGATCTGGCAGGGACCTATAATTCACCCCTCCACTTT. It encodes CASSQDLAGTYNSPLHF.

The chain couples TRBV5-1 to TRBJ1-2, with D possibly TRBD1 on 6 matching bases. The CDR3 sequence is 17 residues long. CDR1 is SGHRS and CDR2 is YFSETQ in the germline V gene. Between the trimmed V and J ends, which lost 0 bases and 4 bases, there was a span of 19 bases. The DNA for the CDR3 is TGCGCCAGCAGCTTGGCCGCAGGTCGAGCAGGGGCCTATGGCTACACCTTC. Its protein is CASSLAAGRAGAYGYTF.

This clone came up a few times. Written as DNA, the CDR3 is TGTGCCAGTAGTATAAGGAGGACTAGCGGGGGCACAGATACGCAGTATTTT. This codes for CASSIRRTSGGTDTQYF. This chain connects TRBV19 to TRBJ2-3; 12 bases agree with TRBD2. With V trimmed by 2 bases and J by 1 base, 4 bases remained unmatched. CDR3 length: 17 residues. Germline CDR1 is LNHDA and CDR2 is SQIVND (reference sequence).

The V call is TRBV6-5, the J call TRBJ1-3; D might be TRBD1 (6 bases). This CDR3 has 15 amino acids. Germline V lookup: CDR1 MNHEY, CDR2 SVGAGI. V was clipped by 2 bases and J by 4 bases, with 12 bases between them. CDR3: CASSYARTVGNTIYF. In DNA, the CDR3 is TGTGCCAGCAGTTACGCGCGGACAGTCGGAAACACCATATATTTT.

CDR3 nucleotide sequence: TGTGCCGTGAGGACTAAGGAAGCTTTCTTT. It codes for CAVRTKEAFF. The chain employs TRBV2 and TRBJ1-1, with D uncertain. V was pared by 11 bases and J by 8 bases, with 12 bases between. Per the germline V gene, CDR1 is SNHLY and CDR2 is FYNNEI. The CDR3 has 10 residues.

This clone was seen a handful of times. The V call is TRBV11-2, the J call TRBJ2-2, with 7 bases that match TRBD1. The CDR3 has 17 residues. Germline V gene lookup returns CDR1 SGHAT and CDR2 FQNNGV. With 3 bases clipped from V and 5 bases from J, the junction kept 12 bases outside the gene matches. CDR3 in amino acids: CASSFGPSTGVTGELFF. The CDR3 DNA reads TGTGCCAGCAGCTTCGGTCCGTCTACAGGGGTAACCGGGGAGCTGTTTTTT.

CDR3 DNA sequence: TGTGCCAGCAGTGAAAACAGGGTAGTTGGCTACACCTTC. Its translation: CASSENRVVGYTF. The V and J genes are TRBV2 and TRBJ1-2, with D possibly matching TRBD1 (6 bases). V was cut by 2 bases and J by 7 bases, with 11 bases left in between. Germline CDR1 SNHLY, CDR2 FYNNEI. CDR3 length: 13 residues.

The chain uses TRBV5-1 and TRBJ1-1; 7 nucleotides match TRBD1. With 4 bases clipped from V and 1 base from J, the junction kept 7 bases outside the gene matches. CDR3 length: 15 amino acids. Germline loops: CDR1 SGHRS, CDR2 YFSETQ. CDR3 amino acids: CASSRRQGTNTEAFF. CDR3 sequence (DNA): TGCGCCAGCAGCAGGCGACAGGGAACGAACACTGAAGCTTTCTTT.

The rearrangement uses TRBV27 and TRBJ2-2; 8 bases are shared with TRBD1. The CDR3 is made up of 14 amino acids. V lost 6 bases to trimming and J lost 2 bases; unmatched junction nucleotides: 2. CDR1 and CDR2 from the germline V gene are MNHEY and SMNVEV (reference sequence). CDR3 DNA sequence: TGTGCCAGCAGCACAGGGGGAAACACCGGGGAGCTGTTTTTT. Translating it yields CASSTGGNTGELFF.

The V call is TRBV2, the J call TRBJ2-7; weak D call: TRBD1 (5 bases). The CDR3 contains 11 residues. Germline assignment: CDR1 SNHLY and CDR2 FYNNEI. Trimming pared 8 bases from V and 3 bases from J, leaving 8 bases between. The CDR3 bases are TGTGCCAGCGGGGCGTTCTACGAGCAGTACTTC. This gives the protein CASGAFYEQYF.

The chain couples TRBV20-1 to TRBJ1-2; D remains ambiguous. V gave up 0 bases and J gave up 8 bases, with 7 bases separating them. The CDR3 spans 11 residues. Per germline, CDR1 DFQATT and CDR2 SNEGSKA (reference sequence). CDR3 residues: CSARDIKGYTF. In nucleotides, the CDR3 is TGCAGTGCTAGAGATATTAAAGGCTACACCTTC.

This chain connects TRBV7-2 to TRBJ1-2; TRBD1 matches 11 bases. This CDR3 region has 14 residues. The V and J ends lost 5 bases and 6 bases, in that order; junction bases with no gene match: 5. Germline lookup yields CDR1 SGHTA and CDR2 FQGNSA. The CDR3 loop is CASSARDRGDGYTF. The CDR3 DNA reads TGTGCCAGCAGCGCGAGGGACAGGGGGGATGGCTACACCTTC.

CDR3 nucleotide sequence: TGTGCCAGCAGCCTATCGGGACAAGAAGCTTTCTTT. Amino acid sequence: CASSLSGQEAFF. V is TRBV11-2 and J is TRBJ1-1, with D maybe TRBD1 (6 bases). Germline V gene lookup returns CDR1 SGHAT and CDR2 FQNNGV. CDR3 size: 12 residues. Trimming shortened V by 5 bases and J by 8 bases, and 12 bases separated the two germline ends.

The V and J genes are TRBV6-5 and TRBJ1-4, with D perhaps matching TRBD1 (6 bases). The germline gives CDR1 MNHEY, CDR2 SVGAGI. V shed 4 bases and J shed 5 bases, with 11 bases lying between them. This CDR3 spans 14 amino acids. The DNA for the CDR3 is TGTGCCAGCAGTTGGGGGCGGAAGAATGAAAAACTGTTTTTT. Its protein is CASSWGRKNEKLFF.

Here the CDR3 DNA reads TGCAGTGCTAGTCCTCTAGCCCGGGACAGGGCGAGCCGCGAGCAGTTCTTC. It is translated as CSASPLARDRASREQFF. The chain is built from TRBV20-1 and TRBJ2-1, with TRBD1 matching over 9 bases. The CDR3 has 17 amino acids. The V gene's germline CDR1 is DFQATT and CDR2 SNEGSKA (reference sequence). V shed 3 bases, J shed 10 bases, and the junction held 19 bases outside the gene matches.